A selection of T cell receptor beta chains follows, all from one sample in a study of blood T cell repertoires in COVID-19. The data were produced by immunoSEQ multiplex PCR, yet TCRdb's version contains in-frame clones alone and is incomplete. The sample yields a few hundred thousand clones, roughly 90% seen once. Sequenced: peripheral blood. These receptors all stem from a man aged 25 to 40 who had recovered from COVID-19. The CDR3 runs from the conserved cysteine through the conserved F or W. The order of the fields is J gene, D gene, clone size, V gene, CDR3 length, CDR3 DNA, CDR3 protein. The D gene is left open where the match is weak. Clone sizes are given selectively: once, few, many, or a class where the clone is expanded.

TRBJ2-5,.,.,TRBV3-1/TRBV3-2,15,TGTGCCAGCAGCCAAGATAACACCGCGGCTTGGACCCAGTACTTC,CASSQDNTAAWTQYF
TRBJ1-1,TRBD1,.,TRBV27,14,TGTGCCAGCAGTTATCAGGGGGTTAACACTGAAGCTTTCTTT,CASSYQGVNTEAFF
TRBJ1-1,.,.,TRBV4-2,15,TGTGCCAGCAGCCAGACGACATACCTTAACACTGAAGCTTTCTTT,CASSQTTYLNTEAFF
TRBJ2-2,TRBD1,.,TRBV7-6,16,TGTGCCAGCAGCCCTAGACAGGGGGCGAACACCGGGGAGCTGTTTTTT,CASSPRQGANTGELFF
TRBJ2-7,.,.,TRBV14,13,TGTGCCAGCAGCCCGCGGACGGGGGATCCCAAGTACTTC,CASSPRTGDPKYF
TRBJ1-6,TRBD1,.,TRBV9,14,TGTACCAGCAGCGTGGGACAGGCAAATTCACCCCTCCACTTT,CTSSVGQANSPLHF
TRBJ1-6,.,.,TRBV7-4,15,TGTGCCAGCAGCTTTGGGAGGACGGAAGATTCACCCCTCCACTTT,CASSFGRTEDSPLHF
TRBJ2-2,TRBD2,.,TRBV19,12,TGTGCCACCGGACTAGCAACGGGGGAGCTGTTTTTT,CATGLATGELFF
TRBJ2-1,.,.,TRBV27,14,TGTGCCAGCAGTTTAGCCTCCGGGGGATATGAGCAGTTCTTC,CASSLASGGYEQFF
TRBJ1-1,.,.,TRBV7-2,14,TGTGCCAGCAGCTTCACAGGCATGAACACTGAAGCTTTCTTT,CASSFTGMNTEAFF
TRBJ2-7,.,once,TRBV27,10,TGTGCCAGCAGTAGGAGCGAGCAGTACTTC,CASSRSEQYF
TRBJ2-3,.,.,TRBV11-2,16,TGTGCCAGCAGCTTAGGAAGGACACTGGGCACAGATACGCAGTATTTT,CASSLGRTLGTDTQYF
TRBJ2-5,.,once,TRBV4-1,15,TGCGCCAGCAGCCTAGACTTGTGGAGCCGGGAGACCCAGTACTTC,CASSLDLWSRETQYF
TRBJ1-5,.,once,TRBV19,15,TGTGCCAGTAGTATCGACAGCAATAGCAATCAGCCCCAGCATTTT,CASSIDSNSNQPQHF
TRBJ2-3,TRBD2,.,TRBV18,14,TGTGCCAGCTCACCAATCGCGGGGGGAGATACGCAGTATTTT,CASSPIAGGDTQYF
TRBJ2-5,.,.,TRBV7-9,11,TGTGCCAGCAGTCCAGCGGAGACCCAGTACTTC,CASSPAETQYF
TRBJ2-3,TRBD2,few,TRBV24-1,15,TGTGCCACCCAGGGAGGGGAGAGGCACACAGATACGCAGTATTTT,CATQGGERHTDTQYF
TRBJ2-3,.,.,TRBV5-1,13,TGCGCCAGCAGCTGGGGGGGCACAGATACGCAGTATTTT,CASSWGGTDTQYF
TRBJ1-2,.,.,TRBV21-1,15,TGTGCCAGCAGCACGCCCGGACAGGGTTCCCATGGCTACACCTTC,CASSTPGQGSHGYTF
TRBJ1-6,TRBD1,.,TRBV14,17,TGTGCCAGCAGCCAAGCTCGGACGGGACAGCCAAATTCACCCCTCCACTTT,CASSQARTGQPNSPLHF
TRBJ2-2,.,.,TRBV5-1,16,TGCGCCAGCAGATACCCGACAGGCCCTAGTTCTAGGGAGCTGTTTTTT,CASRYPTGPSSRELFF
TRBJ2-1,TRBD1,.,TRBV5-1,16,TGCGCCAGCACCATTACCACAGGGGACTCCTACAATGAGCAGTTCTTC,CASTITTGDSYNEQFF
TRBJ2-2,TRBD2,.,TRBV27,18,TGTGCCAGCAGTTTATCGGGCGGGGGTCCCCCGAACACCGGGGAGCTGTTTTTT,CASSLSGGGPPNTGELFF
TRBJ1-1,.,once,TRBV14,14,TGTGCCAGCAGCCAAGATACAGGGAACACTGAAGCTTTCTTT,CASSQDTGNTEAFF
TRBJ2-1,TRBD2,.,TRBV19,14,TGTGCCACCCTTTGGCGGGGGGAAAACACTGAGCAGTTCTTC,CATLWRGENTEQFF
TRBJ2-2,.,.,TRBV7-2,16,TGTGCCAGCAGCCACATGTCGGGAGTAAACACCGGGGAGCTGTTTTTT,CASSHMSGVNTGELFF
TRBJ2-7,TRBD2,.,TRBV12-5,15,TGTGCTAGTGGTGGGACTAGCGGGGGTACCTACGAGCAGTACTTC,CASGGTSGGTYEQYF
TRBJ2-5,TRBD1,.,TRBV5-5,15,TGTGCCAGCAGCGAGGGACAGGGACCACAAGAGACCCAGTACTTC,CASSEGQGPQETQYF
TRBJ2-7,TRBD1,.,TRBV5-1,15,TGCGCCAGCAGCCGCCGGGAGGGACAGGGGGGAGAGCAGTACTTC,CASSRREGQGGEQYF
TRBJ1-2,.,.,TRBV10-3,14,TGTGCCATTACAGGGCAGTTAGCTAACTATGGCTACACCTTC,CAITGQLANYGYTF
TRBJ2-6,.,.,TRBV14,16,TGTGCCAGCAGCCAAAGTCGGGGGGCGGGGGCCAACGTCCTGACTTTC,CASSQSRGAGANVLTF
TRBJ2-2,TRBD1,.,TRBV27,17,TGTGCCAGCAGTCTTCCAGGGGGCGTAAGGGGCACCGGGGAGCTGTTTTTT,CASSLPGGVRGTGELFF
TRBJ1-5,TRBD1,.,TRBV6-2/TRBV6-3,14,TGTGCCAGCAGTCCAATACAAGACAGGGAGCCCCAGCATTTT,CASSPIQDREPQHF
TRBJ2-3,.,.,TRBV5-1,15,TGCGCCAGCAGCTTGGGTATCTCTAGCACAGATACGCAGTATTTT,CASSLGISSTDTQYF
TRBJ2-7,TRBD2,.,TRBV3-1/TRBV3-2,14,TGTGCCAGCAGCCAAGAGGGGACTAGTTTTGAGCAGTACTTC,CASSQEGTSFEQYF
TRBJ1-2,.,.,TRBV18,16,TGTGCCAGCTCACCCCGGGCTCTCGGGGCTAACTATGGCTACACCTTC,CASSPRALGANYGYTF
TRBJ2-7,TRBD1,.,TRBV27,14,TGTGCCAGCAGTTTAGGGACAGGGGCCTACGAGCAGTACTTC,CASSLGTGAYEQYF
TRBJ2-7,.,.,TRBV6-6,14,TGTGCCAGCAGTTACTCCATGGGCCCCTACGAGCAGTACTTC,CASSYSMGPYEQYF
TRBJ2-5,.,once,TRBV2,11,TGTGCCAGCAGTGAGGAGGAGACCCAGTACTTC,CASSEEETQYF
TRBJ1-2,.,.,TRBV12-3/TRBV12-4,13,TGTGCCACAAGCCCGGGGGGCAACTATGGCTACACCTTC,CATSPGGNYGYTF
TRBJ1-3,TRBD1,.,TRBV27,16,TGTGCCAGCAGTCCCTGGGGACAGGGTCAAGGAAACACCATATATTTT,CASSPWGQGQGNTIYF
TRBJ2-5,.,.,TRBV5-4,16,TGTGCCAGCAGCTTGGAGGGTTCAGGGTACGAAGTTACCCAGTACTTC,CASSLEGSGYEVTQYF
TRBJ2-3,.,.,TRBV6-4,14,TGTGCCAGCAGTGTTCGCAGGGCCCCAGATACGCAGTATTTT,CASSVRRAPDTQYF
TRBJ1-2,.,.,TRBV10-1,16,TGCGCCAGCAGCGGAGGCGGCCAGGACGACCTTAATGGCTACACCTTC,CASSGGGQDDLNGYTF
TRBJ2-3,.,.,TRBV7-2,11,TGTGCCAGCAGCTCCGTAAATACGCAGTATTTT,CASSSVNTQYF
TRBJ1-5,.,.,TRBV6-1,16,TGTGCCAGCAGTGAAGCGGGAAGGGGTGGGGATCAGCCCCAGCATTTT,CASSEAGRGGDQPQHF
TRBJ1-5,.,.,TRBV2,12,TGTGCCAGCATGGCGGGGAATCAGCCCCAGCATTTT,CASMAGNQPQHF
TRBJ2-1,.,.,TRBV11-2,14,TGTGCCAGCAGTACCTCCAGGGCAGGCAATGAGCAGTTCTTC,CASSTSRAGNEQFF
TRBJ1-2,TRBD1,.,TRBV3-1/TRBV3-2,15,TGTGCCAGCAGCCACCAAGACAGGGGTTACTATGGCTACACCTTC,CASSHQDRGYYGYTF
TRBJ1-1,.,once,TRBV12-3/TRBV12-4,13,TGTGCCAGCAGTGCGTGGGGAGTCACTGAAGCTTTCTTT,CASSAWGVTEAFF
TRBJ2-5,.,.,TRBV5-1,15,TGCGCCAGCAGTCCCTCCACCAGCGGCCAAGAGACCCAGTACTTC,CASSPSTSGQETQYF
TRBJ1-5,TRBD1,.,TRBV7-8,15,TGTGCCAGCAGCCCCACCGGGACAGTGGAGCAGCCCCAGCATTTT,CASSPTGTVEQPQHF